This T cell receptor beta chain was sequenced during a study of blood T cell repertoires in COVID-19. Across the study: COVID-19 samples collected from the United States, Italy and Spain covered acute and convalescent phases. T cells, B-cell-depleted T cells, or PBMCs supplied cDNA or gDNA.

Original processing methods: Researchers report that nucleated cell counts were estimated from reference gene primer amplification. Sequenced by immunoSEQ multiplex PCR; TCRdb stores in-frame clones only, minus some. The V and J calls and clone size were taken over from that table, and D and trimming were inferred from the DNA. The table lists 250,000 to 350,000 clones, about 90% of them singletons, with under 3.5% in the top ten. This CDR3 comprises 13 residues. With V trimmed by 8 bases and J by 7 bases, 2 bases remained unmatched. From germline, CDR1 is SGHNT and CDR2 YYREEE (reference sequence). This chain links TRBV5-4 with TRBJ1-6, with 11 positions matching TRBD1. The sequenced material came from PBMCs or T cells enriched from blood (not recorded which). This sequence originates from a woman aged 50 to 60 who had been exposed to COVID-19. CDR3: CASGTGGNSPLHF. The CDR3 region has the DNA TGTGCCAGTGGGACAGGGGGGAATTCACCCCTCCACTTT.